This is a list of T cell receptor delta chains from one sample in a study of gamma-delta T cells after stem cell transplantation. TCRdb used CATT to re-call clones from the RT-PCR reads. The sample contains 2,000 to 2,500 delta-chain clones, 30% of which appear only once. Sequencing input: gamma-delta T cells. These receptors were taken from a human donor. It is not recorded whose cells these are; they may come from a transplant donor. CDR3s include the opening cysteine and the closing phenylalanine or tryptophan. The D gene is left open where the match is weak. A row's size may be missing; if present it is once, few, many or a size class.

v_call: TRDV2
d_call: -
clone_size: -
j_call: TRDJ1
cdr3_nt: TGTGCCTGTGACCCCATGGGGTACACCGATAAACTCATCTTT
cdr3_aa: CACDPMGYTDKLIF

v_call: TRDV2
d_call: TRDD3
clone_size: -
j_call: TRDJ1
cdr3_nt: TGTGCCTGTGACGCCGTACTGGGGGATATCGCCGATAAACTCATCTTT
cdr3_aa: CACDAVLGDIADKLIF

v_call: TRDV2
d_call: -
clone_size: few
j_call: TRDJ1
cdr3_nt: TGTGCCTGTGACCGACTTCCCGGAGGGGGACATTACACCGATAAACTCATCTTT
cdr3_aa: CACDRLPGGGHYTDKLIF

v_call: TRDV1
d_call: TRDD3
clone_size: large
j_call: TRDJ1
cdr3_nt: TGTGCTCTTGGGGAACCAGGCCCCTGTACTGGGGGATGTGGGAGACTCATCTTT
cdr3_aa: CALGEPGPCTGGCGRLIF

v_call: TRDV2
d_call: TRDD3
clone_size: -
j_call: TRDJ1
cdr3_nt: TGTGCCTGTGACACTATACTAATCACTGGGGGATACAAGGAAAGCGATACACTCATCTTT
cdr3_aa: CACDTILITGGYKESDTLIF

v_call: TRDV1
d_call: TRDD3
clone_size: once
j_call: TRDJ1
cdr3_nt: TGTGCTCTTGGGGAACATTCCGTCGGTGGGATACTATACACCGATAAACTCATCTTT
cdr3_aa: CALGEHSVGGILYTDKLIF

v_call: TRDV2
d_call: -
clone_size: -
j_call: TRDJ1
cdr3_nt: TGTGCCTGTGACACGATGAAGGAAAGGGGACCCTCCTTCATCTTT
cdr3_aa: CACDTMKERGPSFIF

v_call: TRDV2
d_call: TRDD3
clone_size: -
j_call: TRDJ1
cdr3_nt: TGTGCCTGTGACTCACTGGGGACCTATACCGATAACCTCATCTTT
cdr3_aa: CACDSLGTYTDNLIF

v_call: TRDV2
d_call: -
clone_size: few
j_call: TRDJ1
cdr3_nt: TGTGCCTGTGACACTCTGGAATACACCGATAAACTCATCTTT
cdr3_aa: CACDTLEYTDKLIF

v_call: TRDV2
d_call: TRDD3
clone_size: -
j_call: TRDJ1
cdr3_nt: TGTGCCTGTGACACGGTCGTACTGGGGCCCCAGCGAACCGATAAACTCATCTTT
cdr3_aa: CACDTVVLGPQRTDKLIF